This paragraph covers one T cell receptor beta chain sequence. Its target is not known. The data were obtained in a study of T cell responses to AZD1222 COVID-19 vaccine. Study information: Second doses at about 4 or about 12 weeks were pooled. General study findings and limits: Rises in breadth and depth of Spike-specific TCRs came after two AZD1222 doses. No repertoire was sampled before or during the peak T cell response, only after it. In a largely white British group with more females than males, clonal diversity was possibly underestimated.

CDR1 and CDR2 (germline): SQVTM, ANQGSEA. After removal of 5 bases from V and 7 bases from J, the junction contained 7 bases not matched to a gene. CDR3 length: 13 amino acids. This table comes from immunoSEQ multiplex PCR, and its TCRdb copy is limited to in-frame clones, with some not included. The profile shows about 130,000 clones, about 93% of them singletons. This clonotype originated in an adult in good health. The material was peripheral blood, obtained on day 0 of AZD1222 vaccination. The rearrangement links TRBV29-1 to TRBJ2-2; 7 bases fit TRBD2. The DNA for the CDR3 is TGCAGCGTTTTGGCGGGGGTTGGCGGGGAGCTGTTTTTT. Its translation: CSVLAGVGGELFF.